This paragraph reports one TCR beta chain. Its antigen remains unidentified. The V segment lost 5 bases and the J segment 8 bases; nucleotides outside the gene matches: 10. CDR1 and CDR2 from the germline V gene are SGHTA and FQGNSA. This CDR3 has 15 amino acids. The data are from a study of T-cell reconstitution after alpha-beta-depleted transplantation in children. Study-wide points: When one year had passed after transplant, most T-cell counts and diversity came from newly produced T cells. Some patients' high day-60 TCRbeta diversity was traced to surviving recipient T cells and thymic progenitors. Roughly two months post-transplant, alpha-beta T cells reportedly originated from several hundred graft clones that had expanded.

This sample's TCRbeta library carried unique molecular identifier barcodes. Each CDR3 protein gets one entry after TCRdb re-called the PCR reads with MiXCR. The repertoire consists of about 340,000 distinct CDR3 sequences, with about 16% occurring once and the leading ten covering approximately 44%. The rearrangement links TRBV7-2 to TRBJ1-4, with 8 positions matching TRBD1. This receptor was obtained from a male patient under 10 years old who had a stem cell transplant for acute lymphoblastic leukemia, so the T cells may come from the graft donor. Specimen: PBMCs, mostly from graft donor cells, collected 360 days after TCRalphabeta/CD19-depleted stem cell transplant. CDR3 nucleotides: TGTGCCAGCAGCCACAGGACAGGGTGGTCGGAAAAACTGTTTTTT. It specifies CASSHRTGWSEKLFF.